This T cell receptor beta chain was observed in a study of T cell responses to AZD1222 COVID-19 vaccine. Study-wide results and caveats: White British people made up most donors, females outnumbered males, and clonal diversity was possibly underestimated. With dominance at 160-218 and 743-854, vaccine-associated CD4 TCRs spanned spike.

This clone was picked up one time. What it recognizes is unknown. Assay used: immunoSEQ multiplex PCR; TCRdb lists only in-frame clones, some missing. This sample carries 150,000 or so clones, under 95% of them seen once, and the ten largest clones take approximately 2%. The receptor comes from an adult in good health. Sequencing was performed on peripheral blood, taken on day 0 of AZD1222 vaccination.

CDR3 amino acids: CASRSGGASDTQYF. In DNA, the CDR3 is TGCGCCAGCAGGAGCGGGGGGGCCTCAGATACGCAGTATTTT. The rearrangement joins TRBV5-1 to TRBJ2-3, with 10 bases identical to TRBD2. The J segment lost 4 bases and the V segment lost 5 bases, leaving 4 bases of the junction unmatched. CDR3 size: 14 residues. Germline CDR1 and CDR2: SGHRS and YFSETQ.